Below are 30 T cell receptor beta chains sequenced from a single sample in a study of response to subunit inactivated influenza vaccine. MiXCR was run by TCRdb on the RT-PCR reads, yielding one entry per CDR3 protein. The table lists around 530,000 distinct CDR3 sequences, about 15% of them singletons, with roughly 3% in the top ten. The material sequenced was CD4+ T cells sorted from PBMCs, taken 23 months after vaccination. Receptor source: a man aged 45 to 70 who received an inactivated influenza vaccine.

The table lists this clonotype with a few counts. The chain has TRBV20-1 and TRBJ2-2, with TRBD1 matching 7 bases. Losses at the gene ends were 0 bases for V and 5 bases for J; bases not matched to a gene: 12. The CDR3 sequence is 17 residues long. Germline V gene lookup returns CDR1 DFQATT and CDR2 SNEGSKA (reference sequence). The CDR3 nucleotides read TGCAGTGCTAGAGATGAGGCCAACAGGGGATGGACCGGGGAGCTGTTTTTT. As protein: CSARDEANRGWTGELFF.

This clonotype was seen repeatedly, ten times or more. The chain links TRBV29-1 to TRBJ1-5, with D unclear. The germline gives CDR1 SQVTM, CDR2 ANQGSEA. V shed 4 bases and J shed 0 bases, with 10 bases lying between them. This CDR3 is built from 14 residues. The CDR3 DNA reads as TGCAGCGTTGCCGTCGCAGGTAGCAATCAGCCCCAGCATTTT. Translation gives CSVAVAGSNQPQHF.

The chain has TRBV7-2 and TRBJ2-7; TRBD2 matches at 10 bases. CDR1 SGHTA and CDR2 FQGNSA come from the germline V gene. The CDR3 has 13 residues. With V trimmed by 5 bases and J by 6 bases, 4 bases remained unmatched. The CDR3 loop reads CASSNSGGFEQYF. The CDR3 nucleotides are TGTGCCAGCAGCAATAGCGGGGGGTTCGAGCAGTACTTC.

This clonotype was seen only a few times. This sequence joins TRBV7-2 and TRBJ2-5; D remains ambiguous. The CDR3 is 14 amino acids. Germline lookup yields CDR1 SGHTA and CDR2 FQGNSA. Trimming pared 0 bases from V and 0 bases from J, leaving 5 bases between. CDR3 coding DNA: TGTGCCAGCAGCTTAGCGTGGTACCAAGAGACCCAGTACTTC. It encodes CASSLAWYQETQYF.

The chain links TRBV20-1 to TRBJ1-3; 8 bases are shared with TRBD1. The CDR3 runs to 14 residues. Trimming cost V 5 bases and J 1 base; bases outside gene matches: 4. Germline CDR1 is DFQATT and CDR2 is SNEGSKA (reference sequence). CDR3 nucleotides: TGCAGTGCTCTGGACAGGGCTTCTGGAAACACCATATATTTT. It encodes CSALDRASGNTIYF.

The chain couples TRBV5-1 to TRBJ2-7, with D possibly matching TRBD1 (5 bases). The CDR3 is 13 amino acids. Trimming cost V 3 bases and J 6 bases, with 13 bases left between them. Germline loops: CDR1 SGHRS, CDR2 YFSETQ. CDR3 region: CASSWERGLEQYF. The CDR3 DNA reads as TGCGCCAGCAGCTGGGAAAGGGGCCTCGAGCAGTACTTC.

Only a few counts were recorded for this clonotype. This rearrangement joins TRBV7-2 to TRBJ2-7; 7 bases line up with TRBD1. CDR1 is SGHTA, CDR2 FQGNSA, per germline. V was clipped by 6 bases and J by 6 bases; unmatched bases: 5. The CDR3 extends over 12 amino acids. CDR3 DNA: TGTGCCAGCAGAGCTGACAGGGCCGAGCAGTACTTC. Its protein product is CASRADRAEQYF. The full variable domain, rest sourced from reference TRBV7-2 and TRBJ2-7, is GAGVSQSPSNKVTEKGKDVELRCDPISGHTALYWYRQSLGQGLEFLIYFQGNSAPDKSGLPSDRFSAERTGGSVSTLTIQRTQQEDSAVYLCASRADRAEQYFGPGTRLTVT.

This clonotype occurred a few times. The chain employs TRBV12-3 or TRBV12-4 and TRBJ1-5; D unclear. The CDR3 extends over 17 amino acids. V was cut by 1 base and J by 0 bases, with 13 bases left in between. CDR3: CASSLESTVYSNQPQHF. DNA for the CDR3: TGTGCCAGCAGTTTAGAGAGCACGGTCTATAGCAATCAGCCCCAGCATTTT.

The chain employs TRBV19 and TRBJ2-1, with 10 bases lining up with TRBD2. V gave up 1 base and J gave up 4 bases; unmatched junction bases: 1. The CDR3 has 15 residues. Looked up from germline, CDR1 is LNHDA and CDR2 is SQIVND (reference sequence). CDR3 nucleotides: TGTGCCAGTAGTATAGCTAGCGGGGGTTACAATGAGCAGTTCTTC. This translates into CASSIASGGYNEQFF.

V and J are TRBV3-1 and TRBJ2-7; possibly TRBD2 for D (6 bases). Germline V gene lookup returns CDR1 LGHDT and CDR2 YNNKEL (reference sequence). Trimming took 8 bases from V and 5 from J, leaving 10 bases between them. The CDR3 covers 11 residues. The CDR3 loop reads CASRGGHEQYF. The CDR3 nucleotides read TGTGCCAGCCGGGGAGGCCACGAGCAGTACTTC.

This clonotype has just a few counts. The V and J genes are TRBV12-3 or TRBV12-4 and TRBJ2-7; D gene unclear. With 3 bases removed from V and 2 bases from J, the gap between germline ends came to 11 bases. The length of the CDR3 is 14 residues. The CDR3 DNA reads as TGTGCCAGCAGTTTGAGAATGGGGACCTACGAGCAGTACTTC. It translates to CASSLRMGTYEQYF.

A few counts support this clonotype. The rearrangement uses TRBV20-1 and TRBJ2-1; 7 nucleotides agree with TRBD2. The length of the CDR3 is 11 residues. V lost 3 bases and J lost 13; bases outside the gene matches: 6. The germline CDR1 and CDR2 sequences are DFQATT and SNEGSKA (reference sequence). The CDR3 here is CSARTSNVQFF. As DNA, the CDR3 is TGCAGTGCTAGGACTAGCAATGTACAGTTCTTC.

This clonotype appeared a few times. In nucleotides, the CDR3 is TGTGCCAGGGGCAATCAGCCCCAGCATTTT. Protein product: CARGNQPQHF. The rearrangement links TRBV6-6 to TRBJ1-5, with no clear D. V was clipped by 9 bases and J by 2 bases, with 2 bases between them. The CDR3 totals 10 residues. Germline CDR1 MNHNY, CDR2 SVGAGI (reference sequence).

The genes are TRBV12-3 or TRBV12-4 and TRBJ1-1, with D possibly TRBD1 on 6 matching bases. The CDR3 runs 13 residues. The V end was cut by 7 bases, the J end by 3 bases, with 12 bases between. CDR3 sequence (DNA): TGTGCCAGCACTCGGGGGCCGTACACTGAAGCTTTCTTT. The encoded protein is CASTRGPYTEAFF.

The chain has TRBV7-2 and TRBJ2-2; D is perhaps TRBD1 (5 bases). This CDR3 is built from 15 residues. The V gene lost 1 base and the J gene lost 5 bases, with 11 bases spanning the gap. Germline V gene lookup returns CDR1 SGHTA and CDR2 FQGNSA. In DNA form, the CDR3 reads TGTGCCAGCAGCTTAGACAGAACAGGAACCGGGGAGCTGTTTTTT. Translated, it gives CASSLDRTGTGELFF.

There are a few counts of this clonotype. The chain couples TRBV3-1 to TRBJ2-2; the D is unclear. Germline assignment: CDR1 LGHDT and CDR2 YNNKEL (reference sequence). The ends were cut back, 1 base at V and 4 bases at J, with 10 bases in the middle. This CDR3 has 15 amino acids. Here the CDR3 reads CASSQAYGTTGELFF. The CDR3 DNA sequence: TGTGCCAGCAGCCAAGCCTATGGTACCACCGGGGAGCTGTTTTTT.

The chain links TRBV5-1 to TRBJ1-1; no clear D gene. The ends were cut back, 3 bases at V and 5 bases at J, with 11 bases in the middle. Germline V gene lookup returns CDR1 SGHRS and CDR2 YFSETQ. The CDR3 contains 13 residues. CDR3 region: CASSSTTGTEAFF. In DNA form, the CDR3 reads TGCGCCAGCAGCTCGACGACCGGTACTGAAGCTTTCTTT.

The V gene is TRBV20-1, the J gene TRBJ2-7; D remains ambiguous. Trimming removed 0 bases at V and 5 bases at J, with 14 bases between. The CDR3 spans 14 residues. Germline V gene data show CDR1 as DFQATT and CDR2 as SNEGSKA (reference sequence). The CDR3 DNA sequence: TGCAGTGCTAGAGATCGCGGATTTCCTAACGAGCAGTACTTC. This codes for CSARDRGFPNEQYF.

The chain links TRBV7-2 to TRBJ1-1; D is unclear. Deletions cut 5 bases from V and 6 bases from J, with 10 bases between. This CDR3 is built from 12 residues. Germline assignment: CDR1 SGHTA and CDR2 FQGNSA. The CDR3 DNA follows: TGTGCCAGCAGCCTTAGGGCCTCTGAAGCTTTCTTT. Translating it yields CASSLRASEAFF.

On this clonotype: A much more abundant neighbour one base away suggests this may be a read error. The J gene is TRBJ1-1, the V gene TRBV12-3 or TRBV12-4, with D unclear. The CDR3 extends over 14 amino acids. Trimming stripped 6 bases from V and 6 bases from J, with 17 bases between. Here the CDR3 reads CASRTRREPSEAFF. As DNA, the CDR3 is TGTGCCAGCAGGACCCGAAGGGAGCCCTCTGAAGCTTTCTTT.

A note on this clonotype: As the CDR3 is not closed by the conserved phenylalanine or tryptophan, this likely results from a read error. The rearrangement joins TRBV28 to TRBJ1-4; D is perhaps TRBD1 (5 bases). V gave up 2 bases and J gave up 8 bases, with 12 bases separating them. The CDR3 is 14 residues long. Germline V gives CDR1 MDHEN, CDR2 SYDVKM. CDR3 in amino acids: CASSLPRGEEKLFY. CDR3 nucleotide sequence: TGTGCCAGCAGTTTACCCAGAGGGGAAGAAAAACTGTTTTAT.

The gene calls are TRBV20-1 and TRBJ1-5, with TRBD1 identical over 8 bases. The CDR3 covers 14 residues. Germline lookup yields CDR1 DFQATT and CDR2 SNEGSKA (reference sequence). The V and J ends lost 4 bases and 2 bases, in that order; junction bases with no gene match: 4. CDR3 sequence reads: CSATDRGGNQPQHF. Here the CDR3 DNA reads TGCAGTGCTACCGACAGGGGAGGCAATCAGCCCCAGCATTTT.

This clonotype was observed many times. V is TRBV12-3 or TRBV12-4 and J is TRBJ2-7, with a possible D match to TRBD1 (6 bases). The CDR3 runs 13 residues. Between the trimmed V and J ends, which lost 5 bases and 2 bases, there was a span of 10 bases. CDR3 coding DNA: TGTGCCAGCAGTAATGGACAGACCTACGAGCAGTACTTC. Translation gives CASSNGQTYEQYF.

This clonotype turned up a few times. The chain links TRBV2 to TRBJ1-1, with D possibly matching TRBD1 (6 bases). The CDR3 totals 14 residues. Germline CDR1 reads SNHLY; CDR2 reads FYNNEI. The V and J ends lost 5 bases and 0 bases respectively, with 10 bases between them. DNA of the CDR3: TGTGCCAGCAGTAAGACAGGCATGAACACTGAAGCTTTCTTT. It encodes CASSKTGMNTEAFF.

This chain connects TRBV6-1 to TRBJ1-5, with 8 bases matching TRBD1. The CDR3 extends over 16 amino acids. V lost 6 bases, J lost 7 bases, and 14 bases stayed unmatched. Germline V gene data show CDR1 as MNHNS and CDR2 as SASEGT. CDR3 region: CASSPLKDRGGQPQHF. The CDR3, as DNA: TGTGCCAGCAGCCCCTTAAAAGACAGGGGAGGGCAGCCCCAGCATTTT.

The CDR3 loop is CASSPGRGNQPQHF. The DNA for the CDR3 is TGTGCCAGCAGCCCAGGCCGAGGGAATCAGCCCCAGCATTTT. The chain uses TRBV6-1 and TRBJ1-5, with D unclear. CDR3 length: 14 residues. The V end was cut by 6 bases, the J end by 4 bases, with 13 bases between. Germline CDR1 and CDR2: MNHNS and SASEGT.

This clonotype was observed a few times. The chain links TRBV18 to TRBJ1-1; D not resolved. V was pared by 6 bases and J by 0 bases, with 11 bases between. The CDR3 extends over 14 amino acids. Germline CDR1 KGHSH, CDR2 LQKENI. The CDR3 here is CASSPSTLNTEAFF. In DNA, the CDR3 is TGTGCCAGCTCTCCTTCCACCTTGAACACTGAAGCTTTCTTT.

This clonotype appeared a few times. The J gene is TRBJ2-6, the V gene TRBV9; D remains unclear. The CDR3 runs 18 residues. Trimming removed 4 bases from V and 0 bases from J, with 17 bases in between. Germline CDR1 is SGDLS and CDR2 is YYNGEE. CDR3 in DNA: TGTGCCAGCAGCTTCCGACACAACATGCTCTCTGGGGCCAACGTCCTGACTTTC. Translated: CASSFRHNMLSGANVLTF.

The chain combines TRBV20-1 with TRBJ2-2; 8 bases align to TRBD1. The CDR3 is 14 amino acids. The V gene end was trimmed by 3 bases and the J gene end by 5 bases; junction bases not matched to a gene: 5. Germline assignment: CDR1 DFQATT and CDR2 SNEGSKA (reference sequence). Here the CDR3 reads CSASRQGRTGELFF. The CDR3 nucleotides read TGCAGTGCTAGTCGACAGGGGAGAACCGGGGAGCTGTTTTTT.

This clonotype was observed at least ten times. The gene calls are TRBV5-1 and TRBJ2-3; D ambiguous. The CDR3 runs to 15 residues. Trimming shortened V by 4 bases and J by 0 bases, and 12 bases separated the two germline ends. Germline values: CDR1 SGHRS, CDR2 YFSETQ. The CDR3 DNA follows: TGCGCCAGCAGCACTCCTTCCTTAAGCACAGATACGCAGTATTTT. Translated: CASSTPSLSTDTQYF.